Listed here are 25 T cell receptor beta chains from one sample, sequenced in a study of cytomegalovirus exposure and HLA in healthy donors. The PCR was carried out with 60 Vbeta primers and 13 Jbeta primers. TCRdb's table, derived via immunoSEQ multiplex PCR, lists solely in-frame clones and lacks some. The sample lists about 190,000 clones, about 86% occurring once. The sample comprised PBMCs. These receptors were obtained from a woman in her 30s in good health and CMV-seronegative.

This clone was observed a few times. The gene calls are TRBV7-3 and TRBJ2-5; 8 bases fit TRBD1. CDR1 SGHTA and CDR2 FQGTGA come from the germline V gene. This CDR3 contains 14 residues. With V trimmed by 5 bases and J by 4 bases, 6 bases remained unmatched. CDR3 region: CASSQQGGRETQYF. The CDR3 bases are TGTGCCAGCAGCCAACAGGGGGGTAGAGAGACCCAGTACTTC.

The sample holds one count of this clone. This sequence joins TRBV6-1 and TRBJ2-7; 9 bases agree with TRBD1. Per germline, CDR1 MNHNS and CDR2 SASEGT. The CDR3 contains 13 residues. The V and J ends lost 6 bases and 6 bases, in that order; junction bases with no gene match: 6. The CDR3 coding sequence is TGTGCCAGCAGAGGACAGGGGTACAGCGAGCAGTACTTC. It codes for CASRGQGYSEQYF.

This rearrangement joins TRBV5-1 to TRBJ2-3; weak D call: TRBD2 (5 bases). This CDR3 comprises 13 residues. The V end was cut by 7 bases, the J end by 4 bases, with 13 bases between. Germline values: CDR1 SGHRS, CDR2 YFSETQ. CDR3 DNA: TGCGCCAGCTTCAATCCCGGGGCAGATACGCAGTATTTT. Encoded protein: CASFNPGADTQYF. The complete variable domain, with remaining parts taken from reference TRBV5-1 and TRBJ2-3, reads KAGVTQTPRYLIKTRGQQVTLSCSPISGHRSVSWYQQTPGQGLQFLFEYFSETQRNKGNFPGRFSGRQFSNSRSEMNVSTLELGDSALYLCASFNPGADTQYFGPGTRLTVL.

The chain is built from TRBV19 and TRBJ1-1; 7 bases agree with TRBD1. This CDR3 is built from 16 residues. After removal of 4 bases from V and 4 bases from J, the junction contained 12 bases not matched to a gene. Germline V gives CDR1 LNHDA, CDR2 SQIVND (reference sequence). CDR3 DNA: TGTGCCAGTAGTAAGGCCGGGAGGGGGCACGTCACTGAAGCTTTCTTT. It is translated as CASSKAGRGHVTEAFF.

The chain couples TRBV28 to TRBJ1-1, with D possibly TRBD1 on 5 matching bases. The CDR3 runs to 15 residues. Per germline, CDR1 MDHEN and CDR2 SYDVKM. Trimming removed 2 bases at V and 8 bases at J, with 18 bases between. The CDR3 loop reads CASSLPGGGGTEAFF. For the CDR3, the DNA is TGTGCCAGCAGTTTACCCGGGGGAGGAGGAACCGAAGCTTTCTTT.

In DNA form, the CDR3 reads TGTGCCAGCAGTGAGAGAGGGGGTCAAAAACTGTTTTTT. Its translation is CASSERGGQKLFF. V gene TRBV2 combines with J gene TRBJ1-4; maybe TRBD1 (6 bases). Per the germline V gene, CDR1 is SNHLY and CDR2 is FYNNEI. The CDR3 spans 13 residues. Trimming cost V 3 bases and J 9 bases, with 11 bases left between them.

CDR3: CASRTSVELFF. In DNA, the CDR3 is TGTGCCAGTCGGACTAGCGTGGAGCTGTTTTTT. The V gene is TRBV19, the J gene TRBJ2-2; TRBD2 matches at 9 bases. Germline V gives CDR1 LNHDA, CDR2 SQIVND (reference sequence). CDR3 length equals 11 residues. The V segment lost 8 bases and the J segment 10 bases; nucleotides outside the gene matches: 2.

Points on this clone: The junction and the germline gene differ at one end; a read error may be behind it. The gene calls are TRBV27 and TRBJ1-4, with TRBD1 as a possible D gene (6 bases). Germline values: CDR1 MNHEY, CDR2 SMNVEV (reference sequence). The CDR3 covers 18 residues. The CDR3 sequence: CASSLRQAGSWGNEELFF. CDR3 coding DNA: TGTGCCAGCAGTTTAAGACAGGCGGGTTCCTGGGGAAATGAAGAACTGTTTTTT.

This clone occurred once. The chain uses TRBV7-9 and TRBJ2-7, with TRBD2 matching over 10 bases. Germline lookup yields CDR1 SEHNR and CDR2 FQNEAQ (reference sequence). This CDR3 has 14 amino acids. V lost 2 bases and J lost 2; bases outside the gene matches: 0. Here the CDR3 DNA reads TGTGCCAGCAGCTTAAGCGGGAGGGCCTACGAGCAGTACTTC. Translating gives CASSLSGRAYEQYF.

This clone was found once. The V and J genes are TRBV5-1 and TRBJ2-3; 7 positions match TRBD2. The V gene's germline CDR1 is SGHRS and CDR2 YFSETQ. V lost 4 bases, J lost 2 bases, and 7 bases stayed unmatched. The CDR3 has 15 residues. The DNA for the CDR3 is TGCGCCAGCAGCATAAGGGACTATAACACAGATACGCAGTATTTT. Its translation: CASSIRDYNTDTQYF.

The CDR3 sequence is CASSPNPGNEQFF. The CDR3 nucleotides are TGTGCCAGCAGCCCCAATCCGGGGAATGAGCAGTTCTTC. V and J are TRBV11-3 and TRBJ2-1; tentatively, D is TRBD2 (5 bases). CDR3 length: 13 residues. Trimming left V 5 bases short and J 7 bases short, with 12 bases between. Looked up from germline, CDR1 is SGHNT and CDR2 is YENEEA.

This rearrangement joins TRBV7-9 to TRBJ1-2, with TRBD1 as a possible D gene (6 bases). CDR3 length equals 13 residues. V was clipped by 5 bases and J by 7 bases, with 14 bases between them. Germline V CDR1 and CDR2: SEHNR, FQNEAQ (reference sequence). The CDR3 reads CASSATGIGGYTF. DNA for the CDR3: TGTGCCAGCAGCGCAACAGGGATTGGTGGCTACACCTTC.

The table lists this clone with a few counts. This chain connects TRBV15 to TRBJ2-3; D ambiguous. This CDR3 comprises 14 residues. CDR1 and CDR2 from the germline V gene are LNHNV and YYDKDF (reference sequence). V was cut by 1 base and J by 5 bases, with 10 bases left in between. CDR3 protein: CATSRAGLRDTQYF. CDR3 sequence (DNA): TGTGCCACCAGCAGAGCCGGGTTGAGAGATACGCAGTATTTT.

This chain connects TRBV5-4 to TRBJ2-2, with 8 bases that match TRBD1. Germline CDR1 reads SGHNT; CDR2 reads YYREEE (reference sequence). The CDR3 consists of 16 residues. V lost 4 bases to trimming and J lost 8 bases; unmatched junction nucleotides: 13. The CDR3 is CASSTDRAGLGGELFF. The DNA for the CDR3 is TGTGCCAGCAGCACGGACAGGGCGGGCCTCGGGGGGGAGCTGTTTTTT.

This chain connects TRBV27 to TRBJ1-2; D is uncertain. Germline loops: CDR1 MNHEY, CDR2 SMNVEV (reference sequence). The ends were cut back, 2 bases at V and 4 bases at J, with 8 bases in the middle. The CDR3 is 13 residues long. The CDR3 loop is CASSLRIGYGYTF. CDR3 DNA sequence: TGTGCCAGCAGTTTAAGAATCGGCTATGGCTACACCTTC.

The chain is built from TRBV7-9 and TRBJ1-4; 8 bases agree with TRBD1. This CDR3 comprises 14 residues. Germline lookup yields CDR1 SEHNR and CDR2 FQNEAQ (reference sequence). V lost 4 bases and J lost 4; bases outside the gene matches: 2. In nucleotides, the CDR3 is TGTGCCAGCAGCTCCGACAGGGGTAATGAAAAACTGTTTTTT. Its protein is CASSSDRGNEKLFF.

This clone was observed a few times. The chain couples TRBV7-2 to TRBJ1-2; tentative D call: TRBD1 (5 bases). The CDR3 sequence is 14 residues long. V was trimmed by 1 base and J by 1 base, leaving 7 bases between them. Germline CDR1 is SGHTA and CDR2 is FQGNSA. The CDR3: CASSLGRVNYGYTF. The DNA of the CDR3 is TGTGCCAGCAGCTTAGGCAGGGTTAACTATGGCTACACCTTC. The whole variable domain, filled in from reference TRBV7-2 and TRBJ1-2, reads GAGVSQSPSNKVTEKGKDVELRCDPISGHTALYWYRQSLGQGLEFLIYFQGNSAPDKSGLPSDRFSAERTGGSVSTLTIQRTQQEDSAVYLCASSLGRVNYGYTFGSGTRLTVV.

The chain recombines TRBV5-1 with TRBJ2-5; tentatively, D is TRBD2 (7 bases). The CDR3 is 13 amino acids. Germline loops: CDR1 SGHRS, CDR2 YFSETQ. The V gene lost 4 bases and the J gene lost 7 bases, with 14 bases spanning the gap. The CDR3 is CASSPRGARTQYF. For the CDR3, the DNA is TGCGCCAGCAGCCCCCGGGGGGCTCGGACCCAGTACTTC.

Here the CDR3 reads CSVSGRDTEAFF. CDR3 bases: TGCAGCGTTAGTGGCAGGGACACTGAAGCTTTCTTT. The chain joins TRBV29-1 to TRBJ1-1, with D perhaps TRBD1 (5 bases). The germline V gene has CDR1 SQVTM and CDR2 ANQGSEA. V lost 5 bases to trimming and J lost 3 bases, with 10 bases between them. CDR3 length equals 12 residues. Based on the CDR3 plus reference TRBV29-1 and TRBJ1-1, the full variable domain is SAVISQKPSRDICQRGTSLTIQCQVDSQVTMMFWYRQQPGQSLTLIATANQGSEATYESGFVIDKFPISRPNLTFSTLTVSNMSPEDSSIYLCSVSGRDTEAFFGQGTRLTVV.

The chain combines TRBV6-5 with TRBJ2-7, with 8 bases lining up with TRBD2. The germline gives CDR1 MNHEY, CDR2 SVGAGI. This CDR3 contains 14 residues. J gave up 6 bases and V 5 bases, and 9 bases lay outside the gene matches. The CDR3 DNA reads TGTGCCAGCAGTGGCCGAGCGGGAGATGGCGAGCAGTACTTC. It yields the protein CASSGRAGDGEQYF.

V usage is TRBV4-1 and J usage is TRBJ2-2; D unresolved. V gave up 4 bases and J gave up 8 bases, with 14 bases separating them. Germline-derived CDR1 and CDR2 are MGHRA and YSYEKL. The CDR3 spans 14 residues. The CDR3, as DNA: TGCGCCAGCAGCCTCGGGTTCAGCGATGGGGAGCTGTTTTTT. Translating gives CASSLGFSDGELFF.

The J gene is TRBJ1-5, the V gene TRBV27; TRBD1 might be the D (6 bases). Germline CDR1 and CDR2: MNHEY and SMNVEV (reference sequence). V lost 4 bases and J 2 bases, leaving 12 bases between the germline ends. The CDR3 totals 15 residues. In nucleotides, the CDR3 is TGTGCCAGCAGTTCGACAGGCCTCGGCAATCAGCCCCAGCATTTT. It specifies CASSSTGLGNQPQHF.

This sequence joins TRBV6-1 and TRBJ2-3; 7 bases match TRBD1. CDR1 is MNHNS, CDR2 SASEGT, per germline. The CDR3 consists of 14 residues. V trimming: 8 bases; J trimming: 6 bases; junction bases outside the gene matches: 11. Here the CDR3 reads CASREDRAADTQYF. CDR3 coding DNA: TGTGCCAGCCGAGAAGACAGGGCAGCGGATACGCAGTATTTT.

V usage is TRBV2 and J usage is TRBJ2-7; a weak D match, TRBD2 (6 bases). V lost 4 bases to trimming and J lost 6 bases, with 10 bases between them. The CDR3 consists of 12 residues. CDR1 is SNHLY and CDR2 is FYNNEI in the germline V gene. The CDR3 coding sequence is TGTGCCAGCAGTGGACTAGTTGGCGAGCAGTACTTC. Translated, it gives CASSGLVGEQYF.

The rearrangement joins TRBV5-1 to TRBJ2-5; 13 bases line up with TRBD2. This CDR3 region has 16 residues. Germline loops: CDR1 SGHRS, CDR2 YFSETQ. After removal of 2 bases from V and 5 bases from J, the junction contained 6 bases not matched to a gene. For the CDR3, the DNA is TGCGCCAGCAGCTTCTGGACTAGCGGGAGAATTGAGACCCAGTACTTC. Its protein is CASSFWTSGRIETQYF.